This entry features one T cell receptor beta chain sequence. Its target is unknown. There are 16 residues in the CDR3. Trimming took 7 bases from V and 3 from J, leaving 19 bases between them. These data come from a study of blood T cells in healthy people across ages. Study observations and caveats: Possibly, changes in expanded clonotypes were confounded because donor CMV status was unknown. Across the age range, TCR beta diversity per million T cells fell in a roughly linear way.

Primed by a sample-barcoded 5' primer and a J-beta primer mix, a second PCR proceeded for about 6 to 12 cycles. TCRdb reprocessed the 5' RACE reads via MiXCR and lists one record per CDR3 protein. The table has roughly 720,000 distinct CDR3 sequences, approximately 53% seen once. This sequence joins TRBV12-3 or TRBV12-4 and TRBJ1-3; D perhaps matches TRBD1 (5 bases). This receptor was identified in a man aged 80 or over in good health. Sample: blood. DNA for the CDR3: TGTGCCAGCACCCTTTCGGGGGGAGGGTTTGGAAACACCATATATTTT. Its protein product is CASTLSGGGFGNTIYF.